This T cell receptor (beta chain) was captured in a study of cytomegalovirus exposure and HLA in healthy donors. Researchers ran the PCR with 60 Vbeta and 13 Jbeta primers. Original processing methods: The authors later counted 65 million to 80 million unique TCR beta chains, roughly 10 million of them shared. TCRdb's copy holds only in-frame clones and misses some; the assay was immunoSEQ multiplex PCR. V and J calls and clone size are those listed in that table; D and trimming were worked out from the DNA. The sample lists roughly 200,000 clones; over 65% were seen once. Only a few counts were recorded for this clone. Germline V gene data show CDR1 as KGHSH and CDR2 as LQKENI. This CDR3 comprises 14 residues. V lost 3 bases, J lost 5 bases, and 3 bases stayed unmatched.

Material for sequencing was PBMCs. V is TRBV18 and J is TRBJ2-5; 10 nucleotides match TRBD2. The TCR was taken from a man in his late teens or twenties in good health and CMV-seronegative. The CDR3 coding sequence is TGTGCCAGCTCACCGACTAGCGGGTTGGAGACCCAGTACTTC. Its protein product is CASSPTSGLETQYF.